This T cell receptor (beta chain) emerged from a study of T cell responses to AZD1222 COVID-19 vaccine. About this clone: The antigen is not known.

The CDR3 runs to 14 residues. Germline CDR1 reads MNHEY; CDR2 reads SVGAGI. V gave up 4 bases and J gave up 4 bases, with 11 bases separating them. TCRdb keeps only in-frame clones here, not all; method: immunoSEQ multiplex PCR. The repertoire holds 150,000 or so clones, with approximately 93% as singletons. Findings and limits, study-wide: At 160-218 and 743-854, vaccine-associated CD4 TCRs were dominant, and they spanned spike. At baseline, just six AZD1222 recipients tested seropositive.

The rearrangement uses TRBV6-5 and TRBJ2-1, with D maybe TRBD1 (5 bases). The specimen comprised peripheral blood, sampled on day 0 of AZD1222 vaccination. The receptor's source is an adult in good health. The CDR3 DNA sequence: TGTGCCAGCAGTTGGGCCGACAGTTACAATGAGCAGTTCTTC. Translating gives CASSWADSYNEQFF.